This T cell receptor (beta chain) was recovered during a study of blood T cell repertoires in COVID-19. Overall study context: The study drew acute and convalescent COVID-19 samples from the United States, Italy and Spain.

The CDR3 extends over 16 amino acids. The germline gives CDR1 SGDLS, CDR2 YYNGEE. The V and J ends lost 0 bases and 1 base, in that order; junction bases with no gene match: 3. This clone turned up a few times. Profiling relied on immunoSEQ multiplex PCR, and the TCRdb table lists in-frame clones only, not all of them. Of tens of thousands of clones listed, around 87% are singletons. This chain links TRBV9 with TRBJ2-1; TRBD2 agrees at 8 bases. This clonotype was sampled from a man in his forties or fifties with active COVID-19. The specimen was peripheral blood. CDR3 sequence reads: CASSVDSGSSYNEQFF. The CDR3 DNA reads as TGTGCCAGCAGCGTAGACAGCGGGAGTTCCTACAATGAGCAGTTCTTC.